This T cell receptor beta chain was captured by sequencing in a study of cytomegalovirus exposure and HLA in healthy donors. With regard to this clone: Its antigen is not known.

In germline, CDR1 is KGHSH, CDR2 LQKENI. The CDR3 has 17 amino acids. Between the trimmed V and J ends, which lost 3 bases and 0 bases, there was a span of 17 bases. 60 Vbeta and 13 Jbeta primers were used in PCR. Study processing details: Per a later analysis, the number of unique TCR beta chains was around 80 million, of which roughly 9.9 million were shared. Clones were sequenced by immunoSEQ multiplex PCR, and TCRdb holds only the in-frame ones, with some missing. For V, J and clone size, that table is used; D and trimming come from the DNA. The data contain around 75,000 clones, approximately 80% of them singletons. Every donor was a healthy person donating bone marrow. Study-wide results and limits: TCR beta chains associated with HLA were, in a later analysis, more clonally expanded than equally common others. When analyzed later, a missense DCLRE1C variant was found to be linked to TCR beta V- and J-gene trimming.

This chain joins TRBV18 and TRBJ1-1, with a weak D call TRBD1 (6 bases). Sequencing input: PBMCs. This receptor was identified in a man aged 35 to 55 in good health and CMV-seronegative. The chain's CDR3 is CASSPNGGPGVNTEAFF. The CDR3 nucleotides read TGTGCCAGCTCACCCAACGGTGGTCCAGGGGTGAACACTGAAGCTTTCTTT.